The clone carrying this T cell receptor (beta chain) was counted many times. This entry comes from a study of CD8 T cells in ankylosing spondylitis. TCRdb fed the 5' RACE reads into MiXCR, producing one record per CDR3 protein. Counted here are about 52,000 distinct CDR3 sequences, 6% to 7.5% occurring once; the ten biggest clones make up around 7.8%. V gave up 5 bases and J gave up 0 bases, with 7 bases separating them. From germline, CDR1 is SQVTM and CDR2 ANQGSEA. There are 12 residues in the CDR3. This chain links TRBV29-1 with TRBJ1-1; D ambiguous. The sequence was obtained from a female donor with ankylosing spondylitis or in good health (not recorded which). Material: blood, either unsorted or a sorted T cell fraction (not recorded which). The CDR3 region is CSVLDLNTEAFF. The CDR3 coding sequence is TGCAGCGTTCTAGACTTGAACACTGAAGCTTTCTTT.